This T cell receptor beta chain was sequenced for a study of T-cell memory formation after mild COVID-19 (dated by TCRdb to about 2021). Broadly, across the study: TCR sequence clusters from the two donors were largely donor specific. Longitudinal TCRalpha and TCRbeta repertoire sequencing tracked T-cell clones expanding and contracting after mild COVID-19 in a couple of donors. The cohort was made up of two young adult volunteers, one female and one male, who were previously healthy. What the study reported, not specific to this receptor: Only two mild cases were covered in the study, and larger cohorts including severe cases with pre-infection samples were considered necessary. SARS-CoV-2 specificity was not confirmed for the second-wave clones peaking on day 37. Clones contracting from day 15 to 85 had balanced CD4/CD8 phenotypes, while a second wave expanding from day 15 to 37 was biased towards CD4+. Contracting CD4+ clones were located mainly in the CM and EM memory subsets, whereas CD8+ clones were found to be enriched in EMRA. The detection of some responding clones in pre-infection memory suggests that pre-existing cross-reactive memory T cells joined the SARS-CoV-2 response.

For sequencing, an Illumina NovaSeq 6000 was employed. Using 5'RACE with constant-segment primers, TCRalpha and TCRbeta cDNA libraries were constructed, with sample barcodes and unique molecular identifiers added in the process. RNA was extracted from every sample with Trizol reagent. The libraries were amplified in two PCR steps, and the second step added a second sample barcode and Illumina TruSeq adapters. Sequencing of the libraries was done on an Illumina NovaSeq, producing 2 x 150 bp paired-end reads. Processing in the source paper ran as follows. Demultiplexing of reads and collapsing into UMI-guided consensus sequences were performed with migec v1.2.7. With mixcr v2.1.11, UMI consensuses were aligned to TRA and TRB V and J templates and assembled into clonotypes. Expanded or contracted clonotypes were those called significant by both edgeR and NoisET, with noise models trained on biological replicates. For edgeR calls, the cutoffs were a false discovery rate-adjusted p below 0.01 and a log2 fold-change threshold of 1. As an exploratory analysis of dynamics, max-normalized trajectories of the 1000 most abundant clonotypes were examined by PCA with hierarchical clustering. Separately sequenced CD4+ and CD8+ repertoires were used to assign a CD4 or CD8 phenotype to each responding clone. TCRdb reprocessed the public reads (quality trimming at Q25 with fastp, clone calling with MiXCR) and kept in-frame beta chains. When rows share a CDR3 protein, they turn into one entry using the most common DNA and genes. The V and J calls here are based on TCRdb, not the publication. Recorded for this sample are more than 250,000 distinct CDR3 sequences; 15% to 20% of them occurred a single time. Of the sample, roughly 23% falls within the top ten clones.

V loses 4 bases, J loses 0 bases, and the germline ends lie 12 bases apart. Including cysteine and phenylalanine, the CDR3 has 15 amino acids. Of the read, only the CDR3 DNA is kept; its 45 bases are in frame from base 1. CDR1 SGHAT and CDR2 FQNNGV are derived from the germline V gene. PBMCs were isolated by Ficoll-Paque density gradient centrifugation. This clonotype was found a few times. What antigen it recognizes has not been identified. Base qualities are not provided; no much larger clone lies one nucleotide away. The chain uses TRBV11-2 and TRBJ1-2, with TRBD1 perhaps the D gene, on 5 matching bases. The sequenced sample consisted of PBMCs or a T cell subset sorted from them (not recorded which). This TCR derives from a man aged 18-30 years who had mild COVID-19 (a few samples of this study predate the infection). The sample titles of this study are shuffled in the database, so cell type and time point are left out; the donor was told from shared clones. The nucleotide sequence is given as TGTGCCAGCAGCTCCAGGGATACCACTAACTATGGCTACACCTTC. The encoded protein is CASSSRDTTNYGYTF.